This TCR beta chain was identified in a study of Ad26.COV2.S vaccination and SARS-CoV-2 variants. Across the whole study: Ad26.COV2.S shots went into the muscle once or twice, 56 days apart. Study findings and constraints: Analyses of TCR breadth and depth may have underestimated total T cell responses. Breadth measured for non-spike TCRs was similar across vaccine and placebo recipients.

This sample's treatment: roughly 20 received Ad26.COV2.S at low or high dose, single or two shots; 5 received placebo; per-sample allocation not given. The samples were gathered on day 63 after the first injection of vaccine or placebo. A Boston donor was an adult aged 18-55 years. Data came from immunoSEQ multiplex PCR; TCRdb stores just in-frame clones and leaves some out. Counted here are 350,000 to 450,000 clones, around 87% occurring once; the ten biggest clones make up roughly 3.1%. As concerns this clone: Its antigen is unknown.

Sequencing used peripheral blood, obtained in a trial of Ad26.COV2.S vaccine versus placebo. This TCR came from a person between 18 and 65 years old who received the Ad26.COV2.S COVID-19 vaccine or a placebo.

The CDR3 spells CAWRMDRGHTEAFF. As DNA, the CDR3 is TGTGCCTGGAGGATGGACAGGGGGCACACTGAAGCTTTCTTT. The chain recombines TRBV30 with TRBJ1-1, with 11 bases fitting TRBD1. Germline values: CDR1 GTSNPN, CDR2 SVGIG (reference sequence). Trimming removed 3 bases from V and 3 bases from J; junction bases left unmatched: 3. The CDR3 is made up of 14 amino acids. Complete variable domain (other parts from reference TRBV30 and TRBJ1-1): SQTIHQWPATLVQPVGSPLSLECTVEGTSNPNLYWYRQAAGRGLQLLFYSVGIGQISSEVPQNLSASRPQDRQFILSSKKLLLSDSGFYLCAWRMDRGHTEAFFGQGTRLTVV.